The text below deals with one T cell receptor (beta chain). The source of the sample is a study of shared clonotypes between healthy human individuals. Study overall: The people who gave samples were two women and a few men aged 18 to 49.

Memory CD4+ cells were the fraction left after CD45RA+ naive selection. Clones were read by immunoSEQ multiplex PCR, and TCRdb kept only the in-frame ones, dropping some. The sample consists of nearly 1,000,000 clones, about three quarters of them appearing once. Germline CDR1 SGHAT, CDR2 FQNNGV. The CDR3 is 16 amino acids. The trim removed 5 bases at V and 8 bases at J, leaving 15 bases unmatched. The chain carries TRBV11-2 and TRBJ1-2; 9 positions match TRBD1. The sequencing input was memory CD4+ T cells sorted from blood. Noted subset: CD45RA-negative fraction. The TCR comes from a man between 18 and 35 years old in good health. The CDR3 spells CASSPLSEQGAQGYTF. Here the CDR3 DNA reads TGTGCCAGCAGCCCCCTTTCGGAACAGGGGGCACAGGGCTACACCTTC.